The following is a T cell receptor (beta chain) sequence with its context. Its target is unknown. This sample is drawn from a study of T cell responses to AZD1222 COVID-19 vaccine. Regarding the study as a whole: Spike was spanned by vaccine-associated CD4 TCRs, which were dominant at 160-218 and 743-854. Among those given AZD1222, only 6 or 7 were seropositive at baseline. Donor demographics were predominantly white British with a female majority; clonal diversity may be underestimated.

Second doses were pooled across both intervals (about 4 or about 12 weeks). Data came from immunoSEQ multiplex PCR; TCRdb stores just in-frame clones and leaves some out. The sample yields 110,000 to 150,000 clones, about 90% seen once. This CDR3 has 17 amino acids. J lost 4 bases, V lost 1 base, and 10 bases had no gene match. Germline CDR1 and CDR2: SGHTA and FQGTGA. This TCR was recovered from an adult who received the AZD1222 COVID-19 vaccine. The sample was peripheral blood, taken 28 days after the second AZD1222 dose. The chain joins TRBV7-3 to TRBJ2-3; 8 bases line up with TRBD2. This CDR3 reads CASSLNSFSGNPDTQYF. The CDR3 coding sequence is TGTGCCAGCAGCTTAAATTCGTTTAGCGGGAATCCAGATACGCAGTATTTT.